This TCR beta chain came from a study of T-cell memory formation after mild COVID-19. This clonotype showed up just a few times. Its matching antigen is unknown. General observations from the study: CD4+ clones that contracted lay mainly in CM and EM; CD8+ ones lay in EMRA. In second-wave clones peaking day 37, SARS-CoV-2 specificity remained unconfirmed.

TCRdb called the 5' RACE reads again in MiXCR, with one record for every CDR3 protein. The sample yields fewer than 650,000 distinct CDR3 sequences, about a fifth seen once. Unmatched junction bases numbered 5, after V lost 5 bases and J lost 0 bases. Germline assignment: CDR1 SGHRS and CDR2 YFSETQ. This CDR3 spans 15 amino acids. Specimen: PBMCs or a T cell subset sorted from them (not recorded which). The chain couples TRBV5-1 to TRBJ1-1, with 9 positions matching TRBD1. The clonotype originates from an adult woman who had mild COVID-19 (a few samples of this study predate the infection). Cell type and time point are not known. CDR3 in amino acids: CASSWTGAMNTEAFF. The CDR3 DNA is TGCGCCAGCAGTTGGACAGGGGCGATGAACACTGAAGCTTTCTTT.